This T cell receptor (beta chain) was captured in a study of T cell changes during pregnancy in multiple sclerosis (dated by TCRdb to between 2018 and 2021). Context from the whole study: The study looked at changes in the T cell repertoire across pregnancy in women with multiple sclerosis.

For this clone: Its specific antigen is unknown. No qualities accompany the bases; no much larger clone lies one base away.

V is pared back by 3 bases and J by 15 bases, with 18 bases lying between the germline termini. The germline V gene encodes CDR1 MDHEN and CDR2 SYDVKM. The CDR3 starts with the cysteine, ends with the phenylalanine, and has 13 residues. The read is trimmed to its CDR3 DNA, 39 bases read in frame from base 1. The library was obtained by the immunoSEQ multiplex PCR assay. TCRdb retrieved this table from immuneACCESS and kept in-frame rearrangements only. Not all clones are present; in checked studies, unresolved V genes account for under half, and no reason is known for the remainder. Present in this sample are around 24,000 clones, approximately 86% of which were seen just once. In total, the top ten clones hold 0.8% to 1.3% of the sample.

The sample here was CD4+ T cells from peripheral blood mononuclear cells, taken in the second trimester of pregnancy. The sequence derives from a female donor in good health, enrolled as a control in a pregnancy study. The chain links TRBV28 with TRBJ2-1, and TRBD1 may be the D gene, going by 5 matching bases. CDR3 reads: CASSFKLRDSTFF. The bases read TGTGCCAGCAGTTTCAAGTTGCGCGACAGTACGTTCTTC.